Detailed here is one TCR beta chain. Its specificity is unknown. This specimen belongs to a study of graft-versus-host responses after intestinal transplantation. TCRdb's table, derived via immunoSEQ multiplex PCR, lists solely in-frame clones and lacks some. The data hold approximately 130,000 clones, with more than 90% observed a single time. The germline gives CDR1 SGHRS, CDR2 YFSETQ. The CDR3 totals 12 residues. Trimming cost V 6 bases and J 10 bases, with 11 bases left between them. The clonotype originates from a human donor who received an intestinal transplant. The rearrangement joins TRBV5-1 to TRBJ1-6; possibly TRBD1 for D (5 bases). The specimen was unstimulated CD4+ T cells sorted from spleen or lymph node cells, collected before intestinal transplant. For the CDR3, the DNA is TGCGCCAGCAAGAATCAGGGATCACCCCTCCACTTT. This codes for CASKNQGSPLHF.